The source of this T cell receptor (beta chain) is a study of blood T cell repertoires in COVID-19. The wider study: PBMCs, B-cell-depleted T cells, or T cells provided the cDNA or gDNA that made up the material.

The count of this clone is one. Sequenced by immunoSEQ multiplex PCR; TCRdb stores in-frame clones only, minus some. This table has 100,000 or so clones, approximately 80% appearing once. Germline lookup yields CDR1 LNHNV and CDR2 YYDKDF (reference sequence). CDR3 size: 15 residues. V lost 0 bases and J 4 bases, leaving 12 bases between the germline ends. The chain couples TRBV15 to TRBJ2-5; D not certain. Sequencing used peripheral blood. This receptor was identified in a human donor in a cohort sampled during active COVID-19. In nucleotides, the CDR3 is TGTGCCACCAGCAGAGATTCGAGTCAGCGAGAGACCCAGTACTTC. Its translation is CATSRDSSQRETQYF.